This note documents a single TCR beta chain sequence. This clone was seen only once. Its antigen target is currently unknown. The input lacks base qualities; no much larger clone sits a single base away. These data belong to a study of control samples from healthy donors and cancer patients (dated by TCRdb to 2020 to 2021). From the germline V gene (reference sequence), CDR1 is SGHNT and CDR2 is YYREEE. The V end gives up 0 bases and the J end 3 bases, leaving 6 bases in the junction not matched to a gene. The cysteine opens and the phenylalanine closes a CDR3 of 16 amino acids. Of the read, only the CDR3 DNA is kept; its 48 bases are in frame from base 1. Libraries came from the immunoSEQ multiplex PCR assay. Entries here come from immuneACCESS through TCRdb and include only in-frame sequences with V and J called. Some clones fail to appear in such tables; in the studies checked, an unresolved V gene covers under half of the shortfall, and the cause of the remainder is unknown. The sample records 160,000 or so clones, over 90% of which are singletons. The ten largest make up 2% to 2.5% of the sample.

The sample comprised blood. This sequence originates from a man aged 50-60 years in good health. The chain is assembled from TRBV5-4 and TRBJ2-1; 7 junctional bases match TRBD2. The DNA is TGTGCCAGCAGCTTGGGTGGAGCGGGGAACTACAATGAGCAGTTCTTC. The encoded protein is CASSLGGAGNYNEQFF.